This TCR beta chain was captured by sequencing in a study of T-cell memory formation after mild COVID-19. Looked up from germline, CDR1 is SNHLY and CDR2 is FYNNEI. V lost 8 bases, J lost 3 bases, and 8 bases stayed unmatched. This CDR3 comprises 14 residues. One entry per CDR3 protein results from TCRdb running MiXCR on the 5' RACE reads. The sample yields 250,000 to 300,000 distinct CDR3 sequences, 15% to 20% seen once. This receptor was identified in a man between 18 and 35 years old who had mild COVID-19 (a few samples of this study predate the infection). Cell type and time point are not known. Material: PBMCs or a T cell subset sorted from them (not recorded which). The rearrangement links TRBV2 to TRBJ1-1; 8 nucleotides match TRBD1. The chain's CDR3 is CASQDRAGDTEAFF. The CDR3 DNA reads TGTGCCAGCCAGGACAGGGCGGGGGACACTGAAGCTTTCTTT.